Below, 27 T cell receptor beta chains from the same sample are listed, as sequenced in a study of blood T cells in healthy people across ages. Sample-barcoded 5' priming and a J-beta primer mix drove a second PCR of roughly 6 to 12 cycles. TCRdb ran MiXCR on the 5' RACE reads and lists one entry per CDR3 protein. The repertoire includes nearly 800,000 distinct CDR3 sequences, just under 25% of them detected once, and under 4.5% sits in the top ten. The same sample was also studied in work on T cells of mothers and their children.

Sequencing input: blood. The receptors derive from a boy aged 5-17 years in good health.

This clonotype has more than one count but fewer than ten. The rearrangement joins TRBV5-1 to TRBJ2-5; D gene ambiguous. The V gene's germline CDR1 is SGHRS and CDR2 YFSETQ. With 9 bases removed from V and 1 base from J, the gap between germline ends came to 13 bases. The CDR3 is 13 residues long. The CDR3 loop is CATGRLGQETQYF. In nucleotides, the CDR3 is TGCGCCACGGGCAGACTTGGCCAAGAGACCCAGTACTTC.

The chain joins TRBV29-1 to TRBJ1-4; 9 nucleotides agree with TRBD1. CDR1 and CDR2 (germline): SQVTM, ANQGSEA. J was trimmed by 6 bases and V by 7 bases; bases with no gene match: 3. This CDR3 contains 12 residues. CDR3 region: CSATGGDEKLFF. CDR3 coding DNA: TGCAGCGCGACAGGGGGTGATGAAAAACTGTTTTTT.

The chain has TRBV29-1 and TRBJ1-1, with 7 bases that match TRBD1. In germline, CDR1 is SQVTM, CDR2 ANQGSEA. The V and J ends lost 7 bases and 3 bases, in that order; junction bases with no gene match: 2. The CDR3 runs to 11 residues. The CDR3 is CSARGDTEAFF. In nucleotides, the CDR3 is TGCAGCGCCAGGGGGGACACTGAAGCTTTCTTT.

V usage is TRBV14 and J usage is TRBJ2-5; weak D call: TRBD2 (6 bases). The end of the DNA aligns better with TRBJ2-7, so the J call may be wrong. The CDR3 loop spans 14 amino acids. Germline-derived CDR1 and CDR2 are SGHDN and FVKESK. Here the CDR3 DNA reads TGTGCCAGCAGCCAAGCGGGACTCCTCTACGAGCAGTACTTC. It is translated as CASSQAGLLYEQYF.

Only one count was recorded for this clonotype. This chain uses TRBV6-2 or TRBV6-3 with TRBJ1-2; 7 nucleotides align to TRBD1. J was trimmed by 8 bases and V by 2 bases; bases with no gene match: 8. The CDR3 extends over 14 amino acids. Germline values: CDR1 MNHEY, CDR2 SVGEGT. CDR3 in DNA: TGTGCCAGCAGTTACGAAGGGGGCGTTTACGGCTACACCTTC. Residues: CASSYEGGVYGYTF.

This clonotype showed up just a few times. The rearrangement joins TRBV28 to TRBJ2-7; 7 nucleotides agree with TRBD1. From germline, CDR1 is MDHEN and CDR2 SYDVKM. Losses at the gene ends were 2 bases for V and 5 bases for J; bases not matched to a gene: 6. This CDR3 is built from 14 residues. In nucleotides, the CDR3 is TGTGCCAGCAGTTTAGCAGACAGGGCCCACGAGCAGTACTTC. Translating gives CASSLADRAHEQYF.

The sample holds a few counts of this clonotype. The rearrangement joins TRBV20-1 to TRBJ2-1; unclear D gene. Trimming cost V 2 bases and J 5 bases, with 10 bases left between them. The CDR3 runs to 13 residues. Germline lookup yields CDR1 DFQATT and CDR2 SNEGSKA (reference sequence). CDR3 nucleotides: TGCAGTGCTAGACCTGTAGGAAACAATGAGCAGTTCTTC. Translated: CSARPVGNNEQFF.

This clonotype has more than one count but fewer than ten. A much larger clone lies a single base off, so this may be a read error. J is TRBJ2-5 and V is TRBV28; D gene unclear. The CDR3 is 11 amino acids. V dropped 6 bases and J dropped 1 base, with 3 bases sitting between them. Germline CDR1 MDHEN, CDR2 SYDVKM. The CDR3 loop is CASRTQETQYF. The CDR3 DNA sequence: TGTGCCAGCAGGACCCAAGAGACCCAGTACTTC.

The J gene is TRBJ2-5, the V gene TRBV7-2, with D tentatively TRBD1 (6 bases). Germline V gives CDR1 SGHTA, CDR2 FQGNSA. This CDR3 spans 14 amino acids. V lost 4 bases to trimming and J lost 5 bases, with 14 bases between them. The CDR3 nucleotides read TGTGCCAGCAGCTCACAGGGACGGAGGGAGACCCAGTACTTC. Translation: CASSSQGRRETQYF. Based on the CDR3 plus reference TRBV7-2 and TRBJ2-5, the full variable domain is GAGVSQSPSNKVTEKGKDVELRCDPISGHTALYWYRQSLGQGLEFLIYFQGNSAPDKSGLPSDRFSAERTGGSVSTLTIQRTQQEDSAVYLCASSSQGRRETQYFGPGTRLLVL.

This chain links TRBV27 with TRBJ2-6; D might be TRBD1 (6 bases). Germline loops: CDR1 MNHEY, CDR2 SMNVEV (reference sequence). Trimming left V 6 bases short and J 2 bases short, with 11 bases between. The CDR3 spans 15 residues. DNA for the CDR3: TGTGCCAGCAGACCACAGGGTCCTGGGGCCAACGTCCTGACTTTC. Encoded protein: CASRPQGPGANVLTF.

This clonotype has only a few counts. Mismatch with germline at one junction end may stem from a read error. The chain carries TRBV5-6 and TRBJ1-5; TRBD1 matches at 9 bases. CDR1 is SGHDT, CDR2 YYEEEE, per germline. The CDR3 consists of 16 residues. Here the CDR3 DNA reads TGCGCCAGCAGCCCCGCGGGACAGGGTAGCAATCAGCCCCAGCATTTT. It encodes CASSPAGQGSNQPQHF.

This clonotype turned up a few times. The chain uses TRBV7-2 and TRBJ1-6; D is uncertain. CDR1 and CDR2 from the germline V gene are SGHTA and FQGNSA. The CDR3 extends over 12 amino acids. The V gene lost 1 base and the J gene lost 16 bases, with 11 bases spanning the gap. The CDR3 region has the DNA TGTGCCAGCAGCTTAGATACGGCAGAGCTCCACTTT. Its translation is CASSLDTAELHF.

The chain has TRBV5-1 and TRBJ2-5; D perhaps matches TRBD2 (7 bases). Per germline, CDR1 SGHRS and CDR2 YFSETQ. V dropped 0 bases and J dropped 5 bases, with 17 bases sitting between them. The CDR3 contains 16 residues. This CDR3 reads CASSLAVVGGPETQYF. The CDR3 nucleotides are TGCGCCAGCAGCTTGGCGGTGGTGGGGGGGCCCGAGACCCAGTACTTC.

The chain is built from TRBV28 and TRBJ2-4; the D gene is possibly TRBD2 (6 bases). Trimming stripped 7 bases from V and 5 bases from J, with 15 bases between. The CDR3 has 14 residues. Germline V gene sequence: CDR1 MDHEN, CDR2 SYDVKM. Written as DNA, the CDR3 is TGTGCCAGCACTCAAAGGGACTTTGAAAACATTCAGTACTTC. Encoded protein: CASTQRDFENIQYF.

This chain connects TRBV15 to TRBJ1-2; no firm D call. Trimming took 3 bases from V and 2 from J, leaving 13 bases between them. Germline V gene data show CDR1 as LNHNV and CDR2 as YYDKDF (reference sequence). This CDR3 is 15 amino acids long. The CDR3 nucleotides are TGTGCCACCAGCAGCGAAAGGACGGACAACTATGGCTACACCTTC. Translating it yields CATSSERTDNYGYTF.

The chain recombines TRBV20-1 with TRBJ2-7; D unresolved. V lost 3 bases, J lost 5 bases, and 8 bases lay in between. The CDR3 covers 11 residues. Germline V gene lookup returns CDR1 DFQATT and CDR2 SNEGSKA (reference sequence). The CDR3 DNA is TGCAGTGCTAGCCCCATCGACGAGCAGTACTTC. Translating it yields CSASPIDEQYF.

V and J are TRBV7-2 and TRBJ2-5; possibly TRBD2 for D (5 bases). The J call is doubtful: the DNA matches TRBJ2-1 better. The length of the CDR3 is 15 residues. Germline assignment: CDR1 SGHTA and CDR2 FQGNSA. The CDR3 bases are TGTGCCAGCAGCTTAGGGTTCGGGAAATTCGCTGAGCAGTTCTTC. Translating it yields CASSLGFGKFAEQFF.

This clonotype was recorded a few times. CDR3 region: CASSPRVLAGTDTQYF. For the CDR3, the DNA is TGTGCCAGCAGCCCCCGAGTGCTAGCGGGTACAGATACGCAGTATTTT. The chain combines TRBV7-2 with TRBJ2-3; 8 bases are shared with TRBD2. Trimming removed 5 bases from V and 3 bases from J; junction bases left unmatched: 10. CDR1 is SGHTA, CDR2 FQGNSA, per germline. The CDR3 contains 16 residues.

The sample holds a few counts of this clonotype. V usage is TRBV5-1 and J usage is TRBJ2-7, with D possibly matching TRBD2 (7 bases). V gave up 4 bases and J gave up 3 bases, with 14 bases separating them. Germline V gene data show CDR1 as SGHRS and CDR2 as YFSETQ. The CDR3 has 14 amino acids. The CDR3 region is CASSGGDTYYEQYF. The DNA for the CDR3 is TGCGCCAGCAGCGGGGGGGACACCTACTACGAGCAGTACTTC. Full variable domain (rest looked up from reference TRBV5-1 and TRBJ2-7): KAGVTQTPRYLIKTRGQQVTLSCSPISGHRSVSWYQQTPGQGLQFLFEYFSETQRNKGNFPGRFSGRQFSNSRSEMNVSTLELGDSALYLCASSGGDTYYEQYFGPGTRLTVT.

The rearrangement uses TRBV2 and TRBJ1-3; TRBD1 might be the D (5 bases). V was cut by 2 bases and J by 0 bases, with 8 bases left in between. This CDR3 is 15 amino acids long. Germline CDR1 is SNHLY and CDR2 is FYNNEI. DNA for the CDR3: TGTGCCAGCAGTGAACAGGGCGGCTCTGGAAACACCATATATTTT. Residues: CASSEQGGSGNTIYF. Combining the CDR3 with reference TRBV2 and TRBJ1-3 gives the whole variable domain EPEVTQTPSHQVTQMGQEVILRCVPISNHLYFYWYRQILGQKVEFLVSFYNNEISEKSEIFDDQFSVERPDGSNFTLKIRSTKLEDSAMYFCASSEQGGSGNTIYFGEGSWLTVV.

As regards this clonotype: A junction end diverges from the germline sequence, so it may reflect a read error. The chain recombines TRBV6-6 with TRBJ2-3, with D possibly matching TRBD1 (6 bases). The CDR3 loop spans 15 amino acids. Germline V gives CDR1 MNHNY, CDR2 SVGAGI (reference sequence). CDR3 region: CAGRGQPRLTDTQYF. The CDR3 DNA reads TGTGCCGGCAGAGGACAGCCCCGATTAACAGATACGCAGTATTTT.

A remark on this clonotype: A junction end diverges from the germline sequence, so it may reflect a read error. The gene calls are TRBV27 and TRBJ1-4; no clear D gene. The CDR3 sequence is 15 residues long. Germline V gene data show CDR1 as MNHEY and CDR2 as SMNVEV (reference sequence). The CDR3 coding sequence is TGTGCCAGCAGTTTGTCGACGGCAACTAATGAAAAACTGGTTTTT. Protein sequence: CASSLSTATNEKLVF. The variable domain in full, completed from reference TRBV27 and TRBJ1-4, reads EAQVTQNPRYLITVTGKKLTVTCSQNMNHEYMSWYRQDPGLGLRQIYYSMNVEVTDKGDVPEGYKVSRKEKRNFPLILESPSPNQTSLYFCASSLSTATNEKLVFGSGTQLSVL.

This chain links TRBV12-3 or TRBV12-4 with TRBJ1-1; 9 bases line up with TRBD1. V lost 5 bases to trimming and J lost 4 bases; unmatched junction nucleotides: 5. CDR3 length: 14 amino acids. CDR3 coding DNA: TGTGCCAGCAGTGAGACGACAGGGGGCACTGAAGCTTTCTTT. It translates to CASSETTGGTEAFF.

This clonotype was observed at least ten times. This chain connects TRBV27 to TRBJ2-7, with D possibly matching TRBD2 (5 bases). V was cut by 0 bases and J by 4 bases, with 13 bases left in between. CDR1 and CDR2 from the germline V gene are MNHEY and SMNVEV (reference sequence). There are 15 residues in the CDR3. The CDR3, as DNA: TGTGCCAGCAGTTTATCCCGGGAAGAGGAGTACGAGCAGTACTTC. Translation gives CASSLSREEEYEQYF.

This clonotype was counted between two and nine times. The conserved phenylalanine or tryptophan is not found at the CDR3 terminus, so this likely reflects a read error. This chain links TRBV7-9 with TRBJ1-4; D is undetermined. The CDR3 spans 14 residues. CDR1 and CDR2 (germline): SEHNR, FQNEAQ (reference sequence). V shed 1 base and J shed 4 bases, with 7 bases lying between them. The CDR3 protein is CASSLERYNEKLFV. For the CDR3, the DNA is TGTGCCAGCAGCTTAGAACGGTATAATGAAAAACTGTTTGTT.

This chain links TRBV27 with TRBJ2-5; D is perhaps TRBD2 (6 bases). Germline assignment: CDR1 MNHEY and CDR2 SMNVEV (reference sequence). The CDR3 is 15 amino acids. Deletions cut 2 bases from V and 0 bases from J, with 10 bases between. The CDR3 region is CASSLMWGDQETQYF. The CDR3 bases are TGTGCCAGCAGTTTAATGTGGGGGGACCAAGAGACCCAGTACTTC.

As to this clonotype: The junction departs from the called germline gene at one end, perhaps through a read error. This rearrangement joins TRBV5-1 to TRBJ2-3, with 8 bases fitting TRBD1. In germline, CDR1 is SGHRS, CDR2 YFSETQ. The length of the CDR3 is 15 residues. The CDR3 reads CASSLVDRVADTRYF. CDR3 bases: TGCGCCAGCAGCTTGGTGGACAGGGTCGCAGATACGCGGTATTTT.